The 12 T cell receptor beta chains presented below share a single source sample, sequenced in a study of T cells after yellow fever vaccination. Each CDR3 protein is one row after TCRdb ran MiXCR on the 5' RACE reads. Of approximately 330,000 distinct CDR3 sequences in the sample, over 4% were seen once. Sequenced material: PBMCs, taken 5 days after the yellow fever booster vaccination. These receptors originate from a man younger than 30 who received the YFV17D yellow fever vaccine.

V is TRBV5-1 and J is TRBJ2-5; 9 nucleotides agree with TRBD2. The CDR3 has 16 residues. CDR1 and CDR2 from the germline V gene are SGHRS and YFSETQ. Germline trimming cut 0 bases from V and 2 bases from J; bases unmatched to any gene: 5. The DNA for the CDR3 is TGCGCCAGCAGCTTGGTCCTAGCGGGGTTACAAGAGACCCAGTACTTC. It specifies CASSLVLAGLQETQYF.

This clonotype was found a few times. The V and J genes are TRBV27 and TRBJ2-5; 10 positions match TRBD1. Germline V gives CDR1 MNHEY, CDR2 SMNVEV (reference sequence). The V segment lost 5 bases and the J segment 2 bases; nucleotides outside the gene matches: 8. The CDR3 sequence is 16 residues long. CDR3 bases: TGTGCCAGCAGTCCTCGGGACAGGGGTTATCAAGAGACCCAGTACTTC. It yields the protein CASSPRDRGYQETQYF.

This clonotype was seen many times. The chain has TRBV6-5 and TRBJ1-2; 10 nucleotides align to TRBD1. Germline lookup yields CDR1 MNHEY and CDR2 SVGAGI. The CDR3 runs to 16 residues. The trim removed 5 bases at V and 0 bases at J, leaving 6 bases unmatched. The CDR3 loop reads CASSRTTGGTNYGYTF. CDR3 nucleotide sequence: TGTGCCAGCAGTCGCACGACAGGGGGCACTAACTATGGCTACACCTTC.

This clonotype has a handful of counts. This rearrangement joins TRBV5-1 to TRBJ1-2; 9 nucleotides align to TRBD1. Germline CDR1 and CDR2: SGHRS and YFSETQ. This CDR3 region has 18 residues. Losses at the gene ends were 4 bases for V and 5 bases for J; bases not matched to a gene: 18. CDR3 sequence: CASSPGAQRTGDMYGYTF. The DNA of the CDR3 is TGCGCCAGCAGCCCGGGGGCGCAGCGGACAGGGGATATGTATGGCTACACCTTC.

The chain recombines TRBV6-5 with TRBJ2-5; D is unresolved. Germline V lookup: CDR1 MNHEY, CDR2 SVGAGI. V was pared by 0 bases and J by 1 base, with 9 bases between. The length of the CDR3 is 15 residues. The CDR3 coding sequence is TGTGCCAGCAGTTACTCGAGGTGGTCCCAAGAGACCCAGTACTTC. Translating it yields CASSYSRWSQETQYF.

This clonotype was recorded at least ten times. The J gene is TRBJ2-1, the V gene TRBV7-6; 8 bases match TRBD2. The V segment lost 2 bases and the J segment 5 bases; nucleotides outside the gene matches: 14. Germline-derived CDR1 and CDR2 are SGHVS and FNYEAQ. The CDR3 runs 18 residues. The CDR3 protein is CASSLLGEVSGAHNEQFF. Here the CDR3 DNA reads TGTGCCAGCAGCTTATTGGGGGAGGTTAGCGGGGCACACAATGAGCAGTTCTTC.

This clonotype was observed many times. The chain has TRBV2 and TRBJ2-5; D gene uncertain. The V end was cut by 1 base, the J end by 5 bases, with 5 bases between. Germline V gene lookup returns CDR1 SNHLY and CDR2 FYNNEI. There are 12 residues in the CDR3. CDR3 sequence (DNA): TGTGCCAGCAGTGAAGAGGTCGAGACCCAGTACTTC. Protein product: CASSEEVETQYF.

This clonotype was seen ten or more times. V and J are TRBV11-3 and TRBJ2-5, with 10 bases fitting TRBD2. Germline assignment: CDR1 SGHNT and CDR2 YENEEA. V was pared by 3 bases and J by 2 bases, with 3 bases of the junction left unmatched. The CDR3 sequence is 15 residues long. The CDR3 DNA reads as TGTGCCAGCAGCTTTAGCGGGGGGCTACAAGAGACCCAGTACTTC. Its protein is CASSFSGGLQETQYF.

There are a few counts of this clonotype. V gene TRBV20-1 combines with J gene TRBJ1-2; D is perhaps TRBD1 (6 bases). V lost 0 bases and J 3 bases, leaving 14 bases between the germline ends. The CDR3 extends over 15 amino acids. CDR1 is DFQATT, CDR2 SNEGSKA, per germline (reference sequence). The CDR3 loop is CSARDMAGEHYGYTF. The CDR3 bases are TGCAGTGCTAGAGATATGGCAGGGGAGCACTATGGCTACACCTTC.

This chain links TRBV7-8 with TRBJ2-7; the D is unclear. With 3 bases removed from V and 5 bases from J, the gap between germline ends came to 8 bases. CDR3 size: 12 residues. CDR1 and CDR2 from the germline V gene are SGHVS and FQNEAQ. The CDR3 DNA reads TGTGCCAGCAGCTTGAGGCCCCACGAGCAGTACTTC. Translating it yields CASSLRPHEQYF.

The chain employs TRBV9 and TRBJ2-3, with 7 bases fitting TRBD2. The CDR3 is 16 residues long. The V gene's germline CDR1 is SGDLS and CDR2 YYNGEE. J was trimmed by 4 bases and V by 3 bases; bases with no gene match: 11. The CDR3 sequence is CASSEAPAGHSDTQYF. The CDR3 DNA follows: TGTGCCAGCAGCGAGGCCCCAGCGGGGCATTCAGATACGCAGTATTTT.

This clonotype was detected a few times. The V call is TRBV7-2, the J call TRBJ1-3; 9 bases align to TRBD1. V lost 5 bases, J lost 4 bases, and 9 bases stayed unmatched. Per the germline V gene, CDR1 is SGHTA and CDR2 is FQGNSA. This CDR3 has 16 residues. The CDR3 DNA is TGTGCCAGCAGCGGGAACAGGGGGCAATCCGGAAACACCATATATTTT. Its protein is CASSGNRGQSGNTIYF.